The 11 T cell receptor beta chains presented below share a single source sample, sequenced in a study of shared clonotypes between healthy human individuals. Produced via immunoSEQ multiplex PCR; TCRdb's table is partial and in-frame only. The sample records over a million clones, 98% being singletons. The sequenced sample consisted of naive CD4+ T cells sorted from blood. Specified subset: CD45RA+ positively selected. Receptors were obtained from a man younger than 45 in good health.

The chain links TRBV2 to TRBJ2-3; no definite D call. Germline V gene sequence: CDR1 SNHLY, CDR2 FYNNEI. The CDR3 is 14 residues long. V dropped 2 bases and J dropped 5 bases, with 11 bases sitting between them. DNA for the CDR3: TGTGCCAGCAGTGAATTAATAGCCCGAGATACGCAGTATTTT. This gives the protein CASSELIARDTQYF.

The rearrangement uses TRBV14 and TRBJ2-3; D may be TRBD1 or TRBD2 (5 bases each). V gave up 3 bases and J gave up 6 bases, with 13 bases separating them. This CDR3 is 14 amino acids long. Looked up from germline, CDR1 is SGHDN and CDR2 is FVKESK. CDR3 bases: TGTGCCAGCAGCCAGAAACACCGGGGCGATACGCAGTATTTT. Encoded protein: CASSQKHRGDTQYF.

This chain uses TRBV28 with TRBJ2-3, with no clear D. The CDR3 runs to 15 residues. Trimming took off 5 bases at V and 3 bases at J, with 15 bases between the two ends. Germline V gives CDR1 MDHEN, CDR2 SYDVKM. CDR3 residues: CASSLPYLGTDTQYF. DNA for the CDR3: TGTGCCAGCAGTCTTCCCTATCTCGGGACAGATACGCAGTATTTT.

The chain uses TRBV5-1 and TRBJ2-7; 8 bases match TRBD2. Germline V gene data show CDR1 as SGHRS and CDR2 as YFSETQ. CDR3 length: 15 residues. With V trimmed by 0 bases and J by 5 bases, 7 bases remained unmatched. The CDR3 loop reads CASSLGIAGPHEQYF. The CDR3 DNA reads TGCGCCAGCAGCTTGGGGATAGCGGGACCTCACGAGCAGTACTTC.

CDR3 amino acids: CASSLVVGGVYSYEQYF. The CDR3 DNA reads TGTGCCAGCAGCTTAGTAGTAGGGGGCGTTTACTCCTACGAGCAGTACTTC. The J gene is TRBJ2-7, the V gene TRBV11-2; 7 bases line up with TRBD1. V lost 1 base and J lost 0; bases outside the gene matches: 9. Per germline, CDR1 SGHAT and CDR2 FQNNGV. This CDR3 contains 17 residues.

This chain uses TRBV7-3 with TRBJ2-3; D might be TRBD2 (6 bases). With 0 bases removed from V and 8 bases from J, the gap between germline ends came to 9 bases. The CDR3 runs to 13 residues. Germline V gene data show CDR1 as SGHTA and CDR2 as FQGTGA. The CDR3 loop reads CASSLTLAPTQYF. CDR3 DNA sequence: TGTGCCAGCAGCTTAACTCTAGCGCCTACGCAGTATTTT.

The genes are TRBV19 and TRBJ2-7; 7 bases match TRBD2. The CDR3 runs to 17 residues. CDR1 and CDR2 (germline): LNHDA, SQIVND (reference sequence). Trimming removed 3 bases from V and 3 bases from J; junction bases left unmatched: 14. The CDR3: CASSIGLASGRFYEQYF. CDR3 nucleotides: TGTGCCAGTAGTATTGGTCTCGCTAGCGGTCGATTCTACGAGCAGTACTTC.

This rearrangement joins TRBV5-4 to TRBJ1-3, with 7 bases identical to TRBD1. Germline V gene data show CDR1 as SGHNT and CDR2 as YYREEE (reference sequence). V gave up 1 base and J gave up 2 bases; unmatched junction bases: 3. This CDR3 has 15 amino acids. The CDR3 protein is CASSLRGGPGNTIYF. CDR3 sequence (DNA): TGTGCCAGCAGCTTGAGAGGGGGCCCTGGAAACACCATATATTTT.

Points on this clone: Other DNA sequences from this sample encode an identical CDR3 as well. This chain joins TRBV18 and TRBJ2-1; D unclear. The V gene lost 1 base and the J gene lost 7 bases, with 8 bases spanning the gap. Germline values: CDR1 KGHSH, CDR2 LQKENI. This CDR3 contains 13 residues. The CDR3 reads CASSPLQSNEQFF. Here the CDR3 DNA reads TGTGCCAGCTCACCACTACAGTCGAATGAGCAGTTCTTC.

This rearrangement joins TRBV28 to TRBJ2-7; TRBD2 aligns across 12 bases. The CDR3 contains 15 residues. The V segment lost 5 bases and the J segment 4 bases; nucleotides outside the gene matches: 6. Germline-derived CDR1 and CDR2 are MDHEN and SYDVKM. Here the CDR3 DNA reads TGTGCCAGCAGTGGGCCTACTAGCGGGAGGTACGAGCAGTACTTC. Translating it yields CASSGPTSGRYEQYF.

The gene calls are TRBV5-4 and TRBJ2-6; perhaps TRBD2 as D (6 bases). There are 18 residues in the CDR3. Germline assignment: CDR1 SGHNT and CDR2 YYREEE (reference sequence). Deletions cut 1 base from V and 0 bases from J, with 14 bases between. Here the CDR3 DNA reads TGTGCCAGCAGCTTGAAAAGCGGGTGGGTCTCTGGGGCCAACGTCCTGACTTTC. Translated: CASSLKSGWVSGANVLTF.